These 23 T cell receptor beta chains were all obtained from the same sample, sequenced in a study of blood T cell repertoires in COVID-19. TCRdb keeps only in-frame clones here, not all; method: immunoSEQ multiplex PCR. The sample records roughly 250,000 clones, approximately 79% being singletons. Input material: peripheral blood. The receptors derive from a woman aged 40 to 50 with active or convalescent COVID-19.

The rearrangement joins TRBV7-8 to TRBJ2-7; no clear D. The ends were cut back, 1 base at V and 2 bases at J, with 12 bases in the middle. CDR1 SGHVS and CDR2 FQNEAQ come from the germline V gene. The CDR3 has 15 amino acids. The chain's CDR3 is CASSLGAGGPYEQYV. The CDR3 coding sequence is TGTGCCAGCAGCTTAGGCGCAGGTGGGCCCTACGAGCAGTACGTC.

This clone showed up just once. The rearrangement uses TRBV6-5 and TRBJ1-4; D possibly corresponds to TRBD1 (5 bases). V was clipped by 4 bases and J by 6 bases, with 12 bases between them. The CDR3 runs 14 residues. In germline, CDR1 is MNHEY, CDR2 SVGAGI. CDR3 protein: CASSFTRDYEKLFF. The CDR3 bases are TGTGCCAGCAGTTTTACCAGGGACTATGAAAAACTGTTTTTT.

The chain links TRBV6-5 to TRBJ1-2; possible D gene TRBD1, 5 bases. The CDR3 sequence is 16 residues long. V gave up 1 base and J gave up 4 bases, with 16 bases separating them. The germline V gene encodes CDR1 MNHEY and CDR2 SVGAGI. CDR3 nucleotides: TGTGCCAGCAGTTACTTAGGGGCGGGGGTCAGCTATGGCTACACCTTC. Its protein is CASSYLGAGVSYGYTF.

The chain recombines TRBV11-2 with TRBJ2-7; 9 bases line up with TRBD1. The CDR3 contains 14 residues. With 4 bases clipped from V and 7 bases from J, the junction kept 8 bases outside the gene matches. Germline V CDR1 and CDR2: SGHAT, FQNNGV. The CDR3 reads CASSSGTGYEEQYF. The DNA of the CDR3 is TGTGCCAGCAGCTCTGGGACAGGGTATGAGGAGCAGTACTTC. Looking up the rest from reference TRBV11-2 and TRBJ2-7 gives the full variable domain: EAGVAQSPRYKIIEKRQSVAFWCNPISGHATLYWYQQILGQGPKLLIQFQNNGVVDDSQLPKDRFSAERLKGVDSTLKIQPAKLEDSAVYLCASSSGTGYEEQYFGPGTRLTVT.

The CDR3 spells CASSRISWAAGANVLTF. The CDR3 DNA reads as TGTGCCAGCAGCCGAATATCCTGGGCCGCTGGGGCCAACGTCCTGACTTTC. V usage is TRBV5-4 and J usage is TRBJ2-6; D is undetermined. With 4 bases removed from V and 2 bases from J, the gap between germline ends came to 16 bases. The CDR3 contains 17 residues. The V gene's germline CDR1 is SGHNT and CDR2 YYREEE (reference sequence).

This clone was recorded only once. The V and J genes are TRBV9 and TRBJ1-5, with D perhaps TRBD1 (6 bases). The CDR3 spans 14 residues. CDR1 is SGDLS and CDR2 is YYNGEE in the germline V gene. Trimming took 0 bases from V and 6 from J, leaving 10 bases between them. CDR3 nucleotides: TGTGCCAGCAGCGTAGAACAGGGCGGTCAGCCCCAGCATTTT. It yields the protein CASSVEQGGQPQHF. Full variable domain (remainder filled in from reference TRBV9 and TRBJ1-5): DSGVTQTPKHLITATGQRVTLRCSPRSGDLSVYWYQQSLDQGLQFLIQYYNGEERAKGNILERFSAQQFPDLHSELNLSSLELGDSALYFCASSVEQGGQPQHFGDGTRLSIL.

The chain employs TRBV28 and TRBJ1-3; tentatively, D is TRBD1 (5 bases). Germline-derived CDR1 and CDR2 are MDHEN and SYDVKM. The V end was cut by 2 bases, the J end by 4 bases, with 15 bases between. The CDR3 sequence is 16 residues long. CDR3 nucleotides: TGTGCCAGCAGTTTAGGAATGACAGCAAGAGGAAACACCATATATTTT. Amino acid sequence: CASSLGMTARGNTIYF.

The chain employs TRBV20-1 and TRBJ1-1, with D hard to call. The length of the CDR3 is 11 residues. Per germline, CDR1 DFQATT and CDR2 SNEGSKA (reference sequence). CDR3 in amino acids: CRTGVNTEAFF. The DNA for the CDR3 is TGCAGGACCGGGGTGAACACTGAAGCTTTCTTT.

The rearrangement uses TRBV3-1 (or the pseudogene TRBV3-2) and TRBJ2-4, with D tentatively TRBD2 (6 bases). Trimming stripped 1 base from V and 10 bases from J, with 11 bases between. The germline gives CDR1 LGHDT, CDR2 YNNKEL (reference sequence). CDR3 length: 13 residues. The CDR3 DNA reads TGTGCCAGCAGCCAAGTCGGGGGTAGAATTCAGTACTTC. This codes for CASSQVGGRIQYF.

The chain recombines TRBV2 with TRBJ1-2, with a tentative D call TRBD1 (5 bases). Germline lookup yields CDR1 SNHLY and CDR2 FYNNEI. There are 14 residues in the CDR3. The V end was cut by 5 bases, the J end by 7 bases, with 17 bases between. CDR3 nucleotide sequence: TGTGCCAGCAGTATGGGTTCGCCGGGGGGTGGCTACACCTTC. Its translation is CASSMGSPGGGYTF.

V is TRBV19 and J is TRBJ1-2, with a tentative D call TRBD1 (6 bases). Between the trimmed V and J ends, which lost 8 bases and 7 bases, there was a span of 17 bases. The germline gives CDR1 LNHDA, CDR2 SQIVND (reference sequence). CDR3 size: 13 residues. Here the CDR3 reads CASVGGGAGGYTF. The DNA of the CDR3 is TGTGCCAGTGTCGGAGGGGGGGCAGGTGGCTACACCTTC.

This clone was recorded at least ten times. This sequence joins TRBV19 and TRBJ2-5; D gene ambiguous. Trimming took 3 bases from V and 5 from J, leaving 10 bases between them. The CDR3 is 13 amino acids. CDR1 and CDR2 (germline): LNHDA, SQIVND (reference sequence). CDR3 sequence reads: CASSISGPETQYF. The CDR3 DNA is TGTGCCAGTAGTATCTCGGGTCCCGAGACCCAGTACTTC.

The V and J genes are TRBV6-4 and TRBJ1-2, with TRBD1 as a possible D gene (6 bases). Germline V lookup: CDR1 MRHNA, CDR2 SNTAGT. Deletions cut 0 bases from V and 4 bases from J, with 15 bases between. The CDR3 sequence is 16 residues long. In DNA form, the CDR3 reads TGTGCCAGCAGTGACTCCGACAGGAGGACGCGCTATGGCTACACCTTC. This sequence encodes CASSDSDRRTRYGYTF.

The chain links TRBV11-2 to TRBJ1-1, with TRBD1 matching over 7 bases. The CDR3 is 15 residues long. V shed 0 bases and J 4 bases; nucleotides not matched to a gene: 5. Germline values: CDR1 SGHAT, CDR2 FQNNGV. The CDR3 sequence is CASSLEQGEATEAFF. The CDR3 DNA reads TGTGCCAGCAGCTTAGAGCAGGGGGAGGCCACTGAAGCTTTCTTT.

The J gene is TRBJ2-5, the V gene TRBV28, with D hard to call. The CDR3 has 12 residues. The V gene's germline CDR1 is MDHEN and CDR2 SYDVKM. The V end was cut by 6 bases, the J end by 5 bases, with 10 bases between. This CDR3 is CASRVTAETQYF. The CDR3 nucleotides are TGTGCCAGCAGGGTAACCGCGGAGACCCAGTACTTC.

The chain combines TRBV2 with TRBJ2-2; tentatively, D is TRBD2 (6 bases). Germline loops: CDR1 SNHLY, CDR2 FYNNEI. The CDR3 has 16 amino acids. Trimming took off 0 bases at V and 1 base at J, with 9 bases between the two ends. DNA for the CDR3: TGTGCCAGCAGTGAAGCAGTGACTAGGAACACCGGGGAGCTGTTTTTT. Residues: CASSEAVTRNTGELFF.

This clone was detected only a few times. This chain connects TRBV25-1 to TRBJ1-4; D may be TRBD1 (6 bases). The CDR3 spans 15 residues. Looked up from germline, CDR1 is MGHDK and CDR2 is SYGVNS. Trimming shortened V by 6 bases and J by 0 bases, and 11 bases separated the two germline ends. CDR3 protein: CASSQKGATNEKLFF. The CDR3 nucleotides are TGTGCCAGCAGCCAAAAGGGGGCAACTAATGAAAAACTGTTTTTT.

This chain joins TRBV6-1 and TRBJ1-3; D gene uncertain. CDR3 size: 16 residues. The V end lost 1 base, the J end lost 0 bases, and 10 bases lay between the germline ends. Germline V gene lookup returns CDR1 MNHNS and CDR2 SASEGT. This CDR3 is CASSEDPGSSGNTIYF. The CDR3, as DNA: TGTGCCAGCAGTGAAGACCCGGGAAGCTCTGGAAACACCATATATTTT.

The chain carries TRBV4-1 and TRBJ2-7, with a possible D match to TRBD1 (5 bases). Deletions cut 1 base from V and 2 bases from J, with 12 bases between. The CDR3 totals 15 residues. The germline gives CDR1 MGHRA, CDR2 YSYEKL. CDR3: CASSQASQQAYEQYF. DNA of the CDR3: TGCGCCAGCAGCCAAGCCTCCCAACAGGCCTACGAGCAGTACTTC.

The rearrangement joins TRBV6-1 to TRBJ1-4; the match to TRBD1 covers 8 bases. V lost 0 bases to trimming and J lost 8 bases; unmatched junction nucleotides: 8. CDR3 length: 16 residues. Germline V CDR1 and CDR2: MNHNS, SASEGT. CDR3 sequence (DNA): TGTGCCAGCAGTGAAGCCGGGGGCAGGGGGCGGGAAAAACTGTTTTTT. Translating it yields CASSEAGGRGREKLFF.

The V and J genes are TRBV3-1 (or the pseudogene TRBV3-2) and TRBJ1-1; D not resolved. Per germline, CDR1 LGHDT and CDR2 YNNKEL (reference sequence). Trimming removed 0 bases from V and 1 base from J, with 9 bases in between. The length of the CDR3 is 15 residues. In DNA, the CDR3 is TGTGCCAGCAGCCAAGATTCTGGCAGGAACACTGAAGCTTTCTTT. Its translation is CASSQDSGRNTEAFF.

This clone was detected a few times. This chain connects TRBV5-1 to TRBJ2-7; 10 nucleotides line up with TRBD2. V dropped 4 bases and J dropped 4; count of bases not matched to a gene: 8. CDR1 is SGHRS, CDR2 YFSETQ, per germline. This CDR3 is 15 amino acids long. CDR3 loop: CASSNPSGGGYEQYF. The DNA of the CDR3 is TGCGCCAGCAGCAACCCTAGCGGGGGAGGGTACGAGCAGTACTTC.

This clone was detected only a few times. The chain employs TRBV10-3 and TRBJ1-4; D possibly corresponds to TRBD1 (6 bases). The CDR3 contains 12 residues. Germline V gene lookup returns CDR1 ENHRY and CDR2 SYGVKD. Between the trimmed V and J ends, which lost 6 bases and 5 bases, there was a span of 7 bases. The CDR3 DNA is TGTGCCATCAGGGGGGCCAATGAAAAACTGTTTTTT. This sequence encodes CAIRGANEKLFF.